The present TCR beta chain was sequenced within a study of T cell repertoires in cytomegalovirus infection. Study information: Through public TCR beta signatures, both CMV infection and matching HLA type were indicated.

Study-wide results and limits: HLA-C-restricted CMV clonotypes gave the most frequent clonotype in two of eight donors. Identification of carriers of CMV plus the relevant HLA was performed using cumulative public TCR beta family frequency.

This clonotype was observed a few times. The antigen is undetermined. TCRdb analysed the reads with MiXCR anew, one entry per CDR3 protein. This repertoire shows 250,000 to 300,000 distinct CDR3 sequences, over 20% found once; its top ten account for around 13%. Trimming shortened V by 2 bases and J by 5 bases, and 15 bases separated the two germline ends. In germline, CDR1 is MDHEN, CDR2 SYDVKM. The CDR3 runs to 15 residues. The V gene is TRBV28, the J gene TRBJ1-2, with D possibly being TRBD1 (6 bases). The sequenced sample was PBMCs. The TCR sequence derives from a human donor in good health (CMV status not recorded). Some clones in this sample may be carry-over from other donors' samples. The CDR3 coding sequence is TGTGCCAGCAGTTTAGTTGGGGACATAGCATATGGCTACACCTTC. Protein product: CASSLVGDIAYGYTF.